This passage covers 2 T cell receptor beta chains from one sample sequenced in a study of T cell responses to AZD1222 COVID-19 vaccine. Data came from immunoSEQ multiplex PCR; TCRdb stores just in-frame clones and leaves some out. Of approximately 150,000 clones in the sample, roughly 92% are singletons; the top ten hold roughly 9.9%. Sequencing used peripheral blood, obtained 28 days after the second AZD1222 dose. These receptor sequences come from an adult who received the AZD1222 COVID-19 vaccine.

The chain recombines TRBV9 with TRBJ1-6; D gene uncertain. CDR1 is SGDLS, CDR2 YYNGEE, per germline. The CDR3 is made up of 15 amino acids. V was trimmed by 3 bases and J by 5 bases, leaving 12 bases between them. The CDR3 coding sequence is TGTGCCAGCAGCGAATCCTTCCGGGATAATTCACCCCTCCACTTT. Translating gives CASSESFRDNSPLHF.

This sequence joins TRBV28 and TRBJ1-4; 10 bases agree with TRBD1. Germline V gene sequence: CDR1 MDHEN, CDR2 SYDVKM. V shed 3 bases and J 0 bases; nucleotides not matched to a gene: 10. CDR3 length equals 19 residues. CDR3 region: CASSLRQGAIVATNEKLFF. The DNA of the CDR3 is TGTGCCAGCAGTTTGCGACAGGGGGCTATAGTTGCAACTAATGAAAAACTGTTTTTT.